The 25 T cell receptor beta chains below come from one sample, sequenced in a study of T cell repertoires in cytomegalovirus infection. TCRdb re-analysed the reads in MiXCR, keeping a single row per CDR3 protein. The sample yields around 260,000 distinct CDR3 sequences, roughly 10% seen once. The specimen was PBMCs. These receptors all come from a human donor in good health (CMV status not recorded). Some clones in this sample may be carry-over from other donors' samples.

Many counts were recorded for this clonotype. The chain uses TRBV7-9 and TRBJ2-7; 13 bases are shared with TRBD2. V lost 5 bases and J lost 2; bases outside the gene matches: 12. The CDR3 sequence is 18 residues long. Germline V gene sequence: CDR1 SEHNR, CDR2 FQNEAQ (reference sequence). The CDR3 region is CASSTGLAGVGRPYEQYF. The CDR3 nucleotides are TGTGCCAGCAGCACCGGACTAGCGGGAGTAGGTCGGCCCTACGAGCAGTACTTC.

Ten or more counts support this clonotype. The chain has TRBV29-1 and TRBJ1-2; D not resolved. The CDR3 is 12 residues long. CDR1 is SQVTM and CDR2 is ANQGSEA in the germline V gene. With 4 bases removed from V and 3 bases from J, the gap between germline ends came to 9 bases. The CDR3 nucleotides are TGCAGCGTTGCGGTCCTTCACTATGGCTACACCTTC. The encoded protein is CSVAVLHYGYTF.

This clonotype has ten or more counts. The chain is built from TRBV7-9 and TRBJ1-2; 9 bases agree with TRBD1. Germline V lookup: CDR1 SEHNR, CDR2 FQNEAQ (reference sequence). V was pared by 11 bases and J by 7 bases, with 11 bases of the junction left unmatched. The CDR3 is 13 residues long. The CDR3 region is CAGTGTGFSGYTF. CDR3 DNA: TGTGCCGGCACGGGGACAGGGTTTTCTGGCTACACCTTC.

The chain links TRBV10-3 to TRBJ2-7; D remains ambiguous. V gave up 2 bases and J gave up 2 bases, with 10 bases separating them. Germline values: CDR1 ENHRY, CDR2 SYGVKD. The CDR3 covers 14 residues. The CDR3 region has the DNA TGTGCCATCAGTGAGACCGACGGAACCTACGAGCAGTACTTC. Its protein product is CAISETDGTYEQYF.

This clonotype was counted at least ten times. The chain recombines TRBV7-2 with TRBJ2-7; TRBD1 matches at 9 bases. The germline gives CDR1 SGHTA, CDR2 FQGNSA. The CDR3 is 15 amino acids. Unmatched junction bases numbered 10, after V lost 5 bases and J lost 5 bases. The CDR3 DNA follows: TGTGCCAGCAGCCTTAGGGGTACAGGGGGCGACGAGCAGTACTTC. Residues: CASSLRGTGGDEQYF.

This clonotype was counted many times. V gene TRBV28 combines with J gene TRBJ1-6; no reliable D call. CDR1 is MDHEN and CDR2 is SYDVKM in the germline V gene. V lost 3 bases to trimming and J lost 0 bases, with 9 bases between them. The CDR3 has 16 residues. DNA of the CDR3: TGTGCCAGCAGTTTGATCGACAACTCCTATAATTCACCCCTCCACTTT. It encodes CASSLIDNSYNSPLHF.

The chain recombines TRBV6-2 or TRBV6-3 with TRBJ2-1, with 7 bases matching TRBD1. Germline V gene sequence: CDR1 MNHEY, CDR2 SVGEGT. The CDR3 is made up of 14 amino acids. J lost 2 bases, V lost 11 bases, and 9 bases had no gene match. Here the CDR3 DNA reads TGTGCCGCTGAGACAGGGAATCCCTACAATGAGCAGTTCTTC. This encodes CAAETGNPYNEQFF.

The chain carries TRBV19 and TRBJ1-5; tentatively, D is TRBD1 (6 bases). There are 17 residues in the CDR3. The ends were cut back, 8 bases at V and 1 base at J, with 21 bases in the middle. The germline gives CDR1 LNHDA, CDR2 SQIVND (reference sequence). The CDR3 DNA follows: TGTGCCAGTGGACCTACCAGTAAGGGGGGAAGCAATCAGCCCCAGCATTTT. Its translation: CASGPTSKGGSNQPQHF.

CDR3 nucleotides: TGTGCCTGGAGGTCCCGGGACAGGGCGAACACCGGGGAGCTGTTTTTT. Translated, it gives CAWRSRDRANTGELFF. V usage is TRBV30 and J usage is TRBJ2-2, with TRBD1 identical over 9 bases. CDR1 is GTSNPN and CDR2 is SVGIG in the germline V gene (reference sequence). The CDR3 has 16 residues. The J segment lost 0 bases and the V segment lost 3 bases, leaving 5 bases of the junction unmatched.

V is TRBV19 and J is TRBJ2-5, with 8 bases fitting TRBD2. The CDR3 runs to 16 residues. CDR1 is LNHDA, CDR2 SQIVND, per germline (reference sequence). Trimming took 5 bases from V and 0 from J; bases not matched to a gene: 8. In DNA form, the CDR3 reads TGTGCCAGTAGTTCCCGCAGCGGGGGCGACCAAGAGACCCAGTACTTC. Translated, it gives CASSSRSGGDQETQYF.

This clonotype was recorded a few times. The V gene is TRBV20-1, the J gene TRBJ1-3; TRBD1 might be the D (6 bases). Deletions cut 6 bases from V and 1 base from J, with 13 bases between. CDR3 length: 14 residues. Per the germline V gene, CDR1 is DFQATT and CDR2 is SNEGSKA (reference sequence). Here the CDR3 DNA reads TGCAGTGCACTCGCCAGGGGATCTGGAAACACCATATATTTT. Translated, it gives CSALARGSGNTIYF.

In its sample, this clonotype was seen a few times. The rearrangement links TRBV28 to TRBJ2-7; 9 positions agree with TRBD2. The V gene's germline CDR1 is MDHEN and CDR2 SYDVKM. There are 15 residues in the CDR3. V was clipped by 6 bases and J by 7 bases; unmatched bases: 13. CDR3 region: CASRRGGGHGEEQYF. CDR3 DNA: TGTGCCAGCAGGCGGGGGGGGGGCCACGGGGAAGAGCAGTACTTC.

CDR3 sequence: CASRLYTGELFF. The CDR3 bases are TGTGCCAGCAGACTTTACACCGGGGAGCTGTTTTTT. The chain couples TRBV7-2 to TRBJ2-2; D not certain. From germline, CDR1 is SGHTA and CDR2 FQGNSA. The germline V and J ends were trimmed by 6 bases and 3 bases, with 5 bases remaining between them. The CDR3 loop spans 12 amino acids. The variable domain in full, completed from reference TRBV7-2 and TRBJ2-2, reads GAGVSQSPSNKVTEKGKDVELRCDPISGHTALYWYRQSLGQGLEFLIYFQGNSAPDKSGLPSDRFSAERTGGSVSTLTIQRTQQEDSAVYLCASRLYTGELFFGEGSRLTVL.

The rearrangement uses TRBV7-2 and TRBJ2-6; D perhaps matches TRBD2 (6 bases). Germline lookup yields CDR1 SGHTA and CDR2 FQGNSA. V was shortened by 5 bases and J by 3 bases, with 11 bases between the two germline ends. The CDR3 is made up of 15 amino acids. The CDR3 coding sequence is TGTGCCAGCAGCGCTGGGGGGTATGGGGCCAACGTCCTGACTTTC. Translating gives CASSAGGYGANVLTF.

This clonotype was counted only a few times. V and J are TRBV6-2 or TRBV6-3 and TRBJ2-1; TRBD2 aligns across 8 bases. The CDR3 is 18 amino acids. J gave up 4 bases and V 2 bases, and 13 bases lay outside the gene matches. Germline CDR1 is MNHEY and CDR2 is SVGEGT. The CDR3 nucleotides are TGTGCCAGCAGTTACGAAGCGGGGGAAGGATTGAATTACAATGAGCAGTTCTTC. Its protein product is CASSYEAGEGLNYNEQFF.

With respect to this clonotype: A much larger clone lies a single base off, so this may be a read error. The chain joins TRBV7-8 to TRBJ1-1; no definite D call. V lost 6 bases and J 4 bases, leaving 15 bases between the germline ends. CDR3 size: 14 residues. CDR1 SGHVS and CDR2 FQNEAQ come from the germline V gene. This CDR3 reads CASSPLRMITEAFF. The DNA for the CDR3 is TGTGCCAGCAGTCCCCTCCGTATGATCACTGAAGCTTTCTTT. Full variable domain (missing parts from reference TRBV7-8 and TRBJ1-1): GAGVSQSPRYKVAKRGQDVALRCDPISGHVSLFWYQQALGQGPEFLTYFQNEAQLDKSGLPSDRFFAERPEGSVSTLKIQRTQQEDSAVYLCASSPLRMITEAFFGQGTRLTVV.

This clonotype was observed at least ten times. The chain combines TRBV7-2 with TRBJ2-1; the D gene is possibly TRBD1 (6 bases). The germline V gene has CDR1 SGHTA and CDR2 FQGNSA. This CDR3 has 14 residues. Trimming stripped 3 bases from V and 6 bases from J, with 12 bases between. Here the CDR3 DNA reads TGTGCCAGCAGCTTGGGGGCAACGAGCAATGAGCAGTTCTTC. Its translation is CASSLGATSNEQFF.

The table lists this clonotype with many counts. The rearrangement uses TRBV12-3 or TRBV12-4 and TRBJ2-7; D tentatively fits TRBD1 or TRBD2 (6 bases each). The V end was cut by 4 bases, the J end by 5 bases, with 21 bases between. The CDR3 covers 16 residues. Here the CDR3 reads CASSSSYFRGGHEQYF. DNA of the CDR3: TGTGCCAGCAGTTCCTCTTATTTCAGGGGAGGACACGAGCAGTACTTC.

The CDR3 DNA sequence: TGTGCCAGTTCCCCGGGACAGCCCCCGGCCCAGCATTTT. Its protein is CASSPGQPPAQHF. The rearrangement links TRBV19 to TRBJ1-5, with 7 positions matching TRBD1. Germline lookup yields CDR1 LNHDA and CDR2 SQIVND (reference sequence). The CDR3 has 13 amino acids. Trimming at V came to 8 bases and at J to 11 bases, leaving 12 bases not matched to a gene. The whole variable domain, filled in from reference TRBV19 and TRBJ1-5, reads DGGITQSPKYLFRKEGQNVTLSCEQNLNHDAMYWYRQDPGQGLRLIYYSQIVNDFQKGDIAEGYSVSREKKESFPLTVTSAQKNPTAFYLCASSPGQPPAQHFGDGTRLSIL.

This clonotype was seen repeatedly, ten times or more. The chain carries TRBV19 and TRBJ1-1; D remains ambiguous. Between the trimmed V and J ends, which lost 7 bases and 1 base, there was a span of 13 bases. Per germline, CDR1 LNHDA and CDR2 SQIVND (reference sequence). The CDR3 consists of 14 residues. The CDR3 protein is CASILREGNTEAFF. Written as DNA, the CDR3 is TGTGCCAGTATTCTACGAGAGGGGAACACTGAAGCTTTCTTT.

This clonotype occurred many times. J is TRBJ1-1 and V is TRBV28, with TRBD1 identical over 8 bases. The length of the CDR3 is 15 residues. CDR1 is MDHEN and CDR2 is SYDVKM in the germline V gene. The junction had 7 bases not matched to a gene; V was cut back by 6 bases and J by 1 base. The chain's CDR3 is CASSWDRRGNTEAFF. For the CDR3, the DNA is TGTGCCAGCAGCTGGGACAGGAGGGGGAACACTGAAGCTTTCTTT.

V is TRBV20-1 and J is TRBJ1-5; 8 bases are shared with TRBD1. This CDR3 is 17 amino acids long. V was pared by 2 bases and J by 2 bases, with 11 bases of the junction left unmatched. The V gene's germline CDR1 is DFQATT and CDR2 SNEGSKA (reference sequence). The CDR3 spells CSARQGAGGLGNQPQHF. CDR3 in DNA: TGCAGTGCTAGACAGGGGGCAGGGGGCTTGGGCAATCAGCCCCAGCATTTT.

This clonotype was seen at least ten times. J is TRBJ1-2 and V is TRBV7-2; D is undetermined. The CDR3 runs 15 residues. V was pared by 0 bases and J by 6 bases, with 14 bases between. Germline loops: CDR1 SGHTA, CDR2 FQGNSA. CDR3 bases: TGTGCCAGCAGCTTAGCGCTGGGGTCGGCCGATGGCTACACCTTC. Translated: CASSLALGSADGYTF.

In this sample, this clonotype turned up many times. The chain has TRBV7-8 and TRBJ2-7; 14 bases agree with TRBD2. The CDR3 is 15 residues long. Germline assignment: CDR1 SGHVS and CDR2 FQNEAQ. The V segment lost 5 bases and the J segment 7 bases; nucleotides outside the gene matches: 7. This CDR3 is CASSLGLAGGGEQYF. CDR3 DNA: TGTGCCAGCAGCCTAGGACTAGCGGGAGGTGGAGAGCAGTACTTC.

This clonotype has a handful of counts. The V call is TRBV18, the J call TRBJ2-7, with D unclear. The CDR3 is 16 amino acids. Germline V gene lookup returns CDR1 KGHSH and CDR2 LQKENI. V was trimmed by 1 base and J by 3 bases, leaving 16 bases between them. The CDR3 nucleotides are TGTGCCAGCTCACCACAGTCAGGCCAAATTTTCTACGAGCAGTACTTC. The encoded protein is CASSPQSGQIFYEQYF. Based on the CDR3 plus reference TRBV18 and TRBJ2-7, the full variable domain is NAGVMQNPRHLVRRRGQEARLRCSPMKGHSHVYWYRQLPEEGLKFMVYLQKENIIDESGMPKERFSAEFPKEGPSILRIQQVVRGDSAAYFCASSPQSGQIFYEQYFGPGTRLTVT.